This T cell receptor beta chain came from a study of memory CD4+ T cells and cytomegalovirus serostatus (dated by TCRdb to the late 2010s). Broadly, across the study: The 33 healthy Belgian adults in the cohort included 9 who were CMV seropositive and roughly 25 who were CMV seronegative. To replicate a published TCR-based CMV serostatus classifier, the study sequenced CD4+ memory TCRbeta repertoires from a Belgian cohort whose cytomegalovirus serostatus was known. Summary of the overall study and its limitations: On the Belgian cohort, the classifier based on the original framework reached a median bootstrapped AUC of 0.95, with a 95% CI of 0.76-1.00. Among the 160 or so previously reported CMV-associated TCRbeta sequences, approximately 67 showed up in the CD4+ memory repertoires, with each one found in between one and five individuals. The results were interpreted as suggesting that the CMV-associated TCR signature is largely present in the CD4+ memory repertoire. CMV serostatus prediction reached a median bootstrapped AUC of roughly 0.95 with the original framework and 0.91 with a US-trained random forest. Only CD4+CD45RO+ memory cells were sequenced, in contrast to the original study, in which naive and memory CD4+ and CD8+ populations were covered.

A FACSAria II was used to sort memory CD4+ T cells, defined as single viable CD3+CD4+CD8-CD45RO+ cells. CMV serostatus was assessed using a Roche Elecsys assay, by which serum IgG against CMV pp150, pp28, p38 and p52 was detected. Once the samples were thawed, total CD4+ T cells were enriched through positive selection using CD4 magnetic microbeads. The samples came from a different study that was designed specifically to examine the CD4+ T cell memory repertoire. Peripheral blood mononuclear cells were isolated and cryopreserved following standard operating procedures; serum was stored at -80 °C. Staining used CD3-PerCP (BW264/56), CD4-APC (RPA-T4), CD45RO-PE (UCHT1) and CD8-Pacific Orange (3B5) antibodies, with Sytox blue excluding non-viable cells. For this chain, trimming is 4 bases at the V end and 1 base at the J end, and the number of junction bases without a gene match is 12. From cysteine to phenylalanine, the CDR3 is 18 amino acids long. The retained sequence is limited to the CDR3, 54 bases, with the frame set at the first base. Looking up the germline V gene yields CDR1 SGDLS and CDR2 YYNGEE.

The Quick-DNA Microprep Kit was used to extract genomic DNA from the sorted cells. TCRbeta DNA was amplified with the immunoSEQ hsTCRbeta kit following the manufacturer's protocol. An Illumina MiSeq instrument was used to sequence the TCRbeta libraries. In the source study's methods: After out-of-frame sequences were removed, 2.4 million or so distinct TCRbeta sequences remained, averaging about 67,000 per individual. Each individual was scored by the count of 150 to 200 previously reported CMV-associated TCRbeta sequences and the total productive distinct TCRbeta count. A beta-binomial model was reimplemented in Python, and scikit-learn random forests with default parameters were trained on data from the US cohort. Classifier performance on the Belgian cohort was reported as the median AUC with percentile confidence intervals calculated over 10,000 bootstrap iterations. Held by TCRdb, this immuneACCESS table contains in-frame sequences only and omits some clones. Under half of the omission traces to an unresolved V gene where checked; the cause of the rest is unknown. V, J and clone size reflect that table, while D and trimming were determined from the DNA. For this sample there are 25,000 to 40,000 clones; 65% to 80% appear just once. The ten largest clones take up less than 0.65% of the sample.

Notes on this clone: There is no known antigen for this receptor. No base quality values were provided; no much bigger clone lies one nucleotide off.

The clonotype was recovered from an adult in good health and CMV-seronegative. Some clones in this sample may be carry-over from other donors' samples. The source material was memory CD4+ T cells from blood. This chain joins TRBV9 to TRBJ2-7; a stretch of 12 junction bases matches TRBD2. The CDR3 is CASSPRVTSGGPSYEQYF. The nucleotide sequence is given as TGTGCCAGCAGCCCCCGGGTGACTAGCGGGGGTCCTTCCTACGAGCAGTACTTC.